This T cell receptor beta chain stems from a study of blood T cell repertoires in COVID-19. At the level of the study: Acute-phase and convalescent COVID-19 samples originated in the United States, Italy and Spain. T cells, B-cell-depleted T cells, or PBMCs provided the cDNA or gDNA that served as material.

How the authors handled the data: Reference gene primer amplification gave estimated nucleated cell counts. Sequencing used immunoSEQ multiplex PCR; TCRdb keeps in-frame clones, though not all of them. The DNA was the basis for D and trimming; V, J and clone size are from that table. Of roughly 260,000 clones listed, around 90% are singletons. One Seattle source followed patients from active infection through their disease course. V was pared by 5 bases and J by 7 bases, with 8 bases of the junction left unmatched. CDR1 and CDR2 from the germline V gene are LNHDA and SQIVND (reference sequence). The CDR3 extends over 14 amino acids.

J is TRBJ2-7 and V is TRBV19, with 10 positions matching TRBD2. The sequence derives from a young adult with COVID-19, enrolled during active disease. The sample taken for sequencing was peripheral blood. The CDR3 is CASSALAGVGEQYF. The DNA for the CDR3 is TGTGCCAGTAGTGCCCTAGCGGGAGTGGGAGAGCAGTACTTC. Combining the CDR3 with reference TRBV19 and TRBJ2-7 gives the whole variable domain DGGITQSPKYLFRKEGQNVTLSCEQNLNHDAMYWYRQDPGQGLRLIYYSQIVNDFQKGDIAEGYSVSREKKESFPLTVTSAQKNPTAFYLCASSALAGVGEQYFGPGTRLTVT.